This T cell receptor (beta chain) derives from a study of siplizumab effects on memory and regulatory T cells. Germline V CDR1 and CDR2: LNHDA, SQIVND (reference sequence). There are 17 residues in the CDR3. The V segment lost 5 bases and the J segment 5 bases; nucleotides outside the gene matches: 15. The assay was immunoSEQ multiplex PCR, and TCRdb's table has in-frame clones only and misses some. The table has 100,000 or so clones, 92% seen once. The table lists this clone with a count of one. Its antigen is unidentified. Findings of the study overall: Naive T cells apparently outstripped memory cells in diversity and seemed major alloresponse contributors. Siplizumab significantly reduced alloreactive sequences traceable to unstimulated CD4+ memory cells.

This rearrangement joins TRBV19 to TRBJ2-5; 9 positions agree with TRBD1. This receptor was identified in a human donor in good health. Sequencing was done on a sample of CD4+ T cells sorted from blood. The CDR3 protein is CASSVKTGGMSMETQYF. The CDR3 DNA is TGTGCCAGTAGTGTGAAAACAGGGGGCATGAGTATGGAGACCCAGTACTTC. Full variable domain (missing parts from reference TRBV19 and TRBJ2-5): DGGITQSPKYLFRKEGQNVTLSCEQNLNHDAMYWYRQDPGQGLRLIYYSQIVNDFQKGDIAEGYSVSREKKESFPLTVTSAQKNPTAFYLCASSVKTGGMSMETQYFGPGTRLLVL.